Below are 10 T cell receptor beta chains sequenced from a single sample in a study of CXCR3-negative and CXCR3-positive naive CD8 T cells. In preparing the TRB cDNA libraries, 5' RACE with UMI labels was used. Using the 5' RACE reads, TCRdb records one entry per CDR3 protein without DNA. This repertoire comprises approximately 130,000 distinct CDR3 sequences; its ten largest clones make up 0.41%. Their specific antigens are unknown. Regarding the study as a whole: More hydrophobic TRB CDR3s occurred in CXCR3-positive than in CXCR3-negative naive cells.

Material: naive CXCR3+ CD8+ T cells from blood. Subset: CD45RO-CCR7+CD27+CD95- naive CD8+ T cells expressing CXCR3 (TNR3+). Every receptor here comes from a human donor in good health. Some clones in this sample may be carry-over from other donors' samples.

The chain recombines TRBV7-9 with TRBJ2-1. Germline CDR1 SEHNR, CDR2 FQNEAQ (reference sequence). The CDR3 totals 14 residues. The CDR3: CASSREERYNEQFF.

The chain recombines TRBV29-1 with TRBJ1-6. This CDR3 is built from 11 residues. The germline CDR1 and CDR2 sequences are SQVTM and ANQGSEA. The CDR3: CSVELLGSIHF.

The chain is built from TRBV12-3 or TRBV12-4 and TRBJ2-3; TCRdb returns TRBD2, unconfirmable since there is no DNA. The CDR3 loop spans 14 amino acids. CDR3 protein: CASSFVSDPDTQYF.

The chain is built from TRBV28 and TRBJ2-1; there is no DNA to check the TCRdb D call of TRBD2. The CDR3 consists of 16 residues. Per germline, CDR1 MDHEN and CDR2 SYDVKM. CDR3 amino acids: CASSFGSGGANNEQFF.

This CDR3 reads CSVDRGVGGYTF. This chain connects TRBV29-1 to TRBJ1-2; TCRdb outputs TRBD1, but without DNA this stays unchecked. Per germline, CDR1 SQVTM and CDR2 ANQGSEA. This CDR3 region has 12 residues.

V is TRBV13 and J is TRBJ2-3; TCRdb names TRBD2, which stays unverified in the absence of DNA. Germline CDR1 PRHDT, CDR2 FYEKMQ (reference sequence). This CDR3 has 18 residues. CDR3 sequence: CASSGGTSGSRSTDTQYF.

This CDR3 reads CSVYLTSGSTDTQYF. V gene TRBV29-1 combines with J gene TRBJ2-3; the TCRdb call, TRBD2, lacks DNA for checking. Germline values: CDR1 SQVTM, CDR2 ANQGSEA. This CDR3 has 15 amino acids.

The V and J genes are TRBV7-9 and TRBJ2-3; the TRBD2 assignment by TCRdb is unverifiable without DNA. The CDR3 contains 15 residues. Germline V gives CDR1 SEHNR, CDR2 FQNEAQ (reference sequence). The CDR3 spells CASSYRLAGDDTQYF.

This chain's CDR3 is CASSYVQGADTQYF. The chain joins TRBV6-6 to TRBJ2-3; the TRBD1 assignment by TCRdb is unverifiable without DNA. Germline CDR1 MNHNY, CDR2 SVGAGI (reference sequence). CDR3 length equals 14 residues.

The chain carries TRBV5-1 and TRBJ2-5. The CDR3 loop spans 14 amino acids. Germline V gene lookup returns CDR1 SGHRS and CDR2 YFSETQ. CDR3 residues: CASSLGPAQETQYF. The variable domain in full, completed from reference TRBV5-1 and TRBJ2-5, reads KAGVTQTPRYLIKTRGQQVTLSCSPISGHRSVSWYQQTPGQGLQFLFEYFSETQRNKGNFPGRFSGRQFSNSRSEMNVSTLELGDSALYLCASSLGPAQETQYFGPGTRLLVL.